Below, 29 T cell receptor beta chains from the same sample are listed, as sequenced in a study of blood T cell repertoires in COVID-19. Clones were sequenced by immunoSEQ multiplex PCR, and TCRdb holds only the in-frame ones, with some missing. The data show under 200,000 clones, around 80% seen once. The sequencing sample was made of peripheral blood. These receptors were collected from a man aged 25-40 years with active or convalescent COVID-19.

The genes are TRBV5-1 and TRBJ1-3; tentatively, D is TRBD1 (6 bases). The CDR3 runs 17 residues. CDR1 and CDR2 from the germline V gene are SGHRS and YFSETQ. V was clipped by 3 bases and J by 4 bases, with 20 bases between them. The CDR3 nucleotides are TGCGCCAGCAGCTCTCGTCAACGGACAGAGTACGGAAACACCATATATTTT. As protein: CASSSRQRTEYGNTIYF.

This rearrangement joins TRBV13 to TRBJ2-1, with D possibly being TRBD2 (6 bases). The CDR3 runs 14 residues. Deletions cut 0 bases from V and 9 bases from J, with 12 bases between. Germline lookup yields CDR1 PRHDT and CDR2 FYEKMQ (reference sequence). This CDR3 reads CASSLGPDGGEQFF. In DNA, the CDR3 is TGTGCCAGCAGCTTAGGCCCGGACGGGGGTGAGCAGTTCTTC.

The CDR3 sequence is CASSLQGSTGNTIYF. The CDR3 coding sequence is TGTGCCAGCAGCTTACAGGGGAGCACTGGAAACACCATATATTTT. The rearrangement links TRBV7-3 to TRBJ1-3; D is possibly TRBD1 (6 bases). In germline, CDR1 is SGHTA, CDR2 FQGTGA. This CDR3 is built from 15 residues. V dropped 2 bases and J dropped 2 bases, with 10 bases sitting between them.

Here the CDR3 DNA reads TGTGCCAGCGGCCATGGGCCGCAAGCTTTCTTT. Translated: CASGHGPQAFF. This chain connects TRBV25-1 to TRBJ1-1; D uncertain. The V gene's germline CDR1 is MGHDK and CDR2 SYGVNS. The CDR3 loop spans 11 amino acids. V gave up 8 bases and J gave up 9 bases, with 13 bases separating them.

This chain connects TRBV14 to TRBJ2-1; D is undetermined. The CDR3 spans 12 residues. The V end lost 0 bases, the J end lost 9 bases, and 6 bases lay between the germline ends. Germline CDR1 reads SGHDN; CDR2 reads FVKESK. CDR3 nucleotides: TGTGCCAGCAGCCAAGAACGCGGTGAGCAGTTCTTC. Translation: CASSQERGEQFF.

The genes are TRBV5-6 and TRBJ1-5; D gene ambiguous. V was trimmed by 5 bases and J by 4 bases, leaving 13 bases between them. The CDR3 spans 14 residues. Germline V CDR1 and CDR2: SGHDT, YYEEEE. CDR3: CASSSRRENQPQHF. CDR3 nucleotides: TGTGCCAGCAGTTCCCGACGGGAGAATCAGCCCCAGCATTTT.

This sequence joins TRBV5-6 and TRBJ1-2, with 7 positions matching TRBD1. This CDR3 is built from 16 residues. Germline trimming cut 4 bases from V and 3 bases from J; bases unmatched to any gene: 12. Germline V gene data show CDR1 as SGHDT and CDR2 as YYEEEE. CDR3 amino acids: CASSVGLQGPDYGYTF. CDR3 sequence (DNA): TGTGCCAGCAGCGTTGGTTTACAGGGGCCCGACTATGGCTACACCTTC.

The V gene is TRBV11-3, the J gene TRBJ2-5; no reliable D call. The germline CDR1 and CDR2 sequences are SGHNT and YENEEA. The V gene lost 1 base and the J gene lost 7 bases, with 13 bases spanning the gap. The length of the CDR3 is 14 residues. In DNA form, the CDR3 reads TGTGCCAGCAGCTTAGTCACTCGTTCGGGGACCCAGTACTTC. The encoded protein is CASSLVTRSGTQYF.

This clone has a handful of counts. V usage is TRBV14 and J usage is TRBJ2-1, with TRBD1 matching 7 bases. J was trimmed by 10 bases and V by 5 bases; bases with no gene match: 5. This CDR3 spans 12 amino acids. CDR1 is SGHDN, CDR2 FVKESK, per germline. CDR3 bases: TGTGCCAGCAGCTTACCGGGACAGGAGCAGTTCTTC. Amino acids: CASSLPGQEQFF.

The gene calls are TRBV2 and TRBJ1-5; 11 bases are a match to TRBD1. This CDR3 spans 16 amino acids. The germline gives CDR1 SNHLY, CDR2 FYNNEI. The V and J ends lost 4 bases and 2 bases, in that order; junction bases with no gene match: 4. The CDR3 DNA is TGTGCCAGCAGTGGGGGGACAGGGGGAGGCAATCAGCCCCAGCATTTT. This encodes CASSGGTGGGNQPQHF.

This clone was seen once. V usage is TRBV5-8 and J usage is TRBJ1-5, with D hard to call. Germline V CDR1 and CDR2: SGHTS, YDEGEE. The CDR3 covers 14 residues. V shed 4 bases and J shed 5 bases, with 13 bases lying between them. The CDR3 protein is CASSPGLIYQPQHF. As DNA, the CDR3 is TGTGCCAGCAGCCCAGGACTGATTTATCAGCCCCAGCATTTT.

The chain uses TRBV29-1 and TRBJ2-3; TRBD1 might be the D (6 bases). Germline V gene sequence: CDR1 SQVTM, CDR2 ANQGSEA. The CDR3 consists of 13 residues. V was clipped by 4 bases and J by 4 bases, with 12 bases between them. The CDR3 is CSVGPGESDTQYF. DNA for the CDR3: TGCAGCGTTGGCCCAGGGGAATCAGATACGCAGTATTTT.

In its sample, this clone was seen a few times. This sequence joins TRBV6-6 and TRBJ1-3; D not certain. The V gene lost 0 bases and the J gene lost 4 bases, with 4 bases spanning the gap. Germline lookup yields CDR1 MNHNY and CDR2 SVGAGI (reference sequence). This CDR3 spans 13 amino acids. CDR3 amino acids: CASSYSAGNTIYF. CDR3 sequence (DNA): TGTGCCAGCAGTTACTCAGCGGGAAACACCATATATTTT.

This rearrangement joins TRBV20-1 to TRBJ2-1; the D gene is possibly TRBD2 (6 bases). The CDR3 loop spans 15 amino acids. Germline V CDR1 and CDR2: DFQATT, SNEGSKA (reference sequence). Between the trimmed V and J ends, which lost 3 bases and 1 base, there was a span of 13 bases. The DNA of the CDR3 is TGCAGTGCTAGTGCGCGGGGTCCATCCTACAATGAGCAGTTCTTC. It specifies CSASARGPSYNEQFF.

The V gene is TRBV28, the J gene TRBJ1-1; tentatively, D is TRBD1 (5 bases). The CDR3 sequence is 14 residues long. CDR1 and CDR2 from the germline V gene are MDHEN and SYDVKM. Trimming cost V 4 bases and J 2 bases, with 11 bases left between them. CDR3 in DNA: TGTGCCAGCAGTTCCGGGACTATTAACACTGAAGCTTTCTTT. Protein: CASSSGTINTEAFF. The full variable domain, its missing parts supplied by reference TRBV28 and TRBJ1-1, is DVKVTQSSRYLVKRTGEKVFLECVQDMDHENMFWYRQDPGLGLRLIYFSYDVKMKEKGDIPEGYSVSREKKERFSLILESASTNQTSMYLCASSSGTINTEAFFGQGTRLTVV.

The chain couples TRBV5-5 to TRBJ1-4; 9 bases agree with TRBD1. The germline gives CDR1 SGHKS, CDR2 YYEKEE (reference sequence). V lost 3 bases and J lost 7; bases outside the gene matches: 4. The CDR3 totals 14 residues. The CDR3 loop is CASSYRGQSEKLFF. In nucleotides, the CDR3 is TGTGCCAGCAGCTACAGGGGGCAGAGTGAAAAACTGTTTTTT.

The genes are TRBV5-1 and TRBJ1-6; TRBD1 might be the D (5 bases). Germline CDR1 is SGHRS and CDR2 is YFSETQ. The length of the CDR3 is 16 residues. Trimming took 5 bases from V and 7 from J, leaving 19 bases between them. This CDR3 reads CASSSTFTGRNSPLHF. CDR3 in DNA: TGCGCCAGCAGTTCCACTTTTACAGGTCGGAATTCACCCCTCCACTTT.

In DNA form, the CDR3 reads TGTGCCACCAGTGCCACCACCCCAGGGGGCGTCACTGAAGCTTTCTTT. Translated, it gives CATSATTPGGVTEAFF. The chain joins TRBV24-1 to TRBJ1-1; 8 positions match TRBD1. The CDR3 has 16 residues. Germline values: CDR1 KGHDR, CDR2 SFDVKD. The V gene end was trimmed by 5 bases and the J gene end by 4 bases; junction bases not matched to a gene: 11.

The CDR3 DNA is TGTGCCAGCACTCTTGACAGGGGGCTTAACTATGGCTACACCTTC. Translated: CASTLDRGLNYGYTF. The chain is built from TRBV6-5 and TRBJ1-2; 10 bases fit TRBD1. This CDR3 spans 15 amino acids. Germline CDR1 reads MNHEY; CDR2 reads SVGAGI. V shed 7 bases, J shed 1 base, and the junction held 6 bases outside the gene matches.

This clone occurred once. The chain links TRBV2 to TRBJ1-1, with 11 bases aligning to TRBD1. This CDR3 contains 12 residues. CDR1 is SNHLY, CDR2 FYNNEI, per germline. The trim removed 7 bases at V and 11 bases at J, leaving 6 bases unmatched. CDR3 amino acids: CASTRDRGGAFF. The CDR3 DNA reads TGTGCCAGCACCCGGGACAGGGGGGGTGCTTTCTTT. Variable domain in full (rest from reference TRBV2 and TRBJ1-1): EPEVTQTPSHQVTQMGQEVILRCVPISNHLYFYWYRQILGQKVEFLVSFYNNEISEKSEIFDDQFSVERPDGSNFTLKIRSTKLEDSAMYFCASTRDRGGAFFGQGTRLTVV.

This sequence joins TRBV19 and TRBJ2-7; D remains ambiguous. The germline V gene has CDR1 LNHDA and CDR2 SQIVND (reference sequence). The CDR3 is 13 residues long. V was shortened by 10 bases and J by 4 bases, with 17 bases between the two germline ends. The DNA of the CDR3 is TGTGCCACGGTGAGCGATAGCCGGTACGAGCAGTACTTC. It translates to CATVSDSRYEQYF.

The genes are TRBV6-4 and TRBJ1-6; 10 nucleotides agree with TRBD1. Losses at the gene ends were 6 bases for V and 8 bases for J; bases not matched to a gene: 7. CDR1 MRHNA and CDR2 SNTAGT come from the germline V gene. The CDR3 is 15 residues long. CDR3 sequence (DNA): TGTGCCAGCAGCGCCAGGACAGGGGGGGATTCACCCCTCCACTTT. It specifies CASSARTGGDSPLHF.

J is TRBJ2-5 and V is TRBV7-8; TRBD2 matches at 7 bases. J lost 0 bases, V lost 2 bases, and 3 bases had no gene match. Germline CDR1 and CDR2: SGHVS and FQNEAQ. The CDR3 contains 15 residues. The CDR3 region is CASSLIGGYQETQYF. The CDR3 DNA is TGTGCCAGCAGCTTAATCGGGGGGTACCAAGAGACCCAGTACTTC.

This clone was observed a single time. The gene calls are TRBV5-1 and TRBJ2-3; D is possibly TRBD1 (6 bases). The germline CDR1 and CDR2 sequences are SGHRS and YFSETQ. This CDR3 spans 14 amino acids. Trimming shortened V by 3 bases and J by 4 bases, and 12 bases separated the two germline ends. The CDR3 DNA reads TGCGCCAGCAGCTCCATACAGGGTGCAGATACGCAGTATTTT. Its protein product is CASSSIQGADTQYF.

J is TRBJ2-3 and V is TRBV5-1, with D possibly matching TRBD1 (6 bases). V was cut by 3 bases and J by 1 base, with 15 bases left in between. Germline V gene lookup returns CDR1 SGHRS and CDR2 YFSETQ. This CDR3 comprises 16 residues. CDR3 protein: CASSWNGQTRTDTQYF. Written as DNA, the CDR3 is TGCGCCAGCAGCTGGAACGGACAGACCCGCACAGATACGCAGTATTTT.

The chain combines TRBV20-1 with TRBJ1-1; 10 bases map to TRBD1. CDR1 is DFQATT and CDR2 is SNEGSKA in the germline V gene (reference sequence). The length of the CDR3 is 14 residues. V lost 3 bases to trimming and J lost 3 bases; unmatched junction nucleotides: 4. The CDR3 region is CSASSGQGDTEAFF. DNA of the CDR3: TGCAGTGCTAGTAGCGGACAGGGGGACACTGAAGCTTTCTTT.

This clone was seen more than once but under ten times. DNA for the CDR3: TGTGCCTGGGGGACAGGGAACTACGAGCAGTACTTC. Its protein is CAWGTGNYEQYF. The genes are TRBV30 and TRBJ2-7, with 9 nucleotides matching TRBD1. Germline V gene data show CDR1 as GTSNPN and CDR2 as SVGIG (reference sequence). After removal of 5 bases from V and 3 bases from J, the junction contained 2 bases not matched to a gene. This CDR3 spans 12 amino acids.

The rearrangement uses TRBV4-1 and TRBJ2-1, with 9 bases that match TRBD1. The CDR3 contains 15 residues. The V gene end was trimmed by 0 bases and the J gene end by 7 bases; junction bases not matched to a gene: 4. Germline loops: CDR1 MGHRA, CDR2 YSYEKL. The CDR3 sequence: CASSQDPGTGNEQFF. DNA for the CDR3: TGCGCCAGCAGCCAAGATCCCGGGACAGGGAATGAGCAGTTCTTC.

The V and J genes are TRBV24-1 and TRBJ1-1; D call uncertain. V lost 8 bases to trimming and J lost 5 bases, with 11 bases between them. The germline gives CDR1 KGHDR, CDR2 SFDVKD. The CDR3 length is 12 residues. This CDR3 is CATTDGVTEAFF. In DNA form, the CDR3 reads TGTGCCACCACCGACGGGGTAACTGAAGCTTTCTTT.